These 29 T cell receptor beta chains share one sample of origin, sequenced in a study of identical twins. TCRdb used MiXCR to reprocess the 5' RACE reads, holding one entry per CDR3 protein. The table lists under 900,000 distinct CDR3 sequences, roughly 18% of them singletons. The data also belong to a second study, concerning T cells expressing NK-cell markers.

The sequenced sample consisted of PBMCs. The receptors were sampled from a woman younger than 30 in good health.

The sample holds many counts of this clonotype. The chain carries TRBV7-3 and TRBJ1-6; D is undetermined. Germline V CDR1 and CDR2: SGHTA, FQGTGA. With 4 bases removed from V and 7 bases from J, the gap between germline ends came to 8 bases. This CDR3 has 13 residues. CDR3 protein: CASSSPPNSPLHF. The CDR3 DNA sequence: TGTGCCAGCAGCTCCCCGCCCAATTCACCCCTCCACTTT.

The V gene is TRBV7-8, the J gene TRBJ2-7; 9 nucleotides agree with TRBD1. V shed 5 bases and J 2 bases; nucleotides not matched to a gene: 10. The CDR3 contains 16 residues. Looked up from germline, CDR1 is SGHVS and CDR2 is FQNEAQ. In DNA, the CDR3 is TGTGCCAGCAGCCCTCGACAGGGGGAGGCGGCCTACGAGCAGTACTTC. It translates to CASSPRQGEAAYEQYF.

This clonotype was picked up a small number of times. V and J are TRBV5-1 and TRBJ2-3; 13 nucleotides agree with TRBD2. J was trimmed by 4 bases and V by 4 bases; bases with no gene match: 3. CDR3 length equals 15 residues. The germline gives CDR1 SGHRS, CDR2 YFSETQ. The CDR3 is CASSQGLAGADTQYF. The CDR3, as DNA: TGCGCCAGCAGCCAAGGACTAGCGGGGGCAGATACGCAGTATTTT.

This clonotype was seen only a few times. The chain has TRBV20-1 and TRBJ2-3; D uncertain. The CDR3 has 12 residues. CDR1 and CDR2 (germline): DFQATT, SNEGSKA (reference sequence). Trimming removed 5 bases at V and 2 bases at J, with 8 bases between. The CDR3 here is CSACDFTDTQYF. The CDR3 coding sequence is TGCAGTGCTTGTGATTTCACAGATACGCAGTATTTT.

This chain uses TRBV7-9 with TRBJ2-1, with D hard to call. This CDR3 contains 14 residues. The germline gives CDR1 SEHNR, CDR2 FQNEAQ (reference sequence). V dropped 2 bases and J dropped 7 bases, with 12 bases sitting between them. DNA for the CDR3: TGTGCCAGCAGCTTACTGGGAAGGTATAATGAGCAGTTCTTC. This sequence encodes CASSLLGRYNEQFF.

This clonotype turned up a few times. The chain links TRBV29-1 to TRBJ2-3; 9 bases fit TRBD1. After removal of 4 bases from V and 1 base from J, the junction contained 3 bases not matched to a gene. CDR3 length: 14 amino acids. From germline, CDR1 is SQVTM and CDR2 ANQGSEA. CDR3 DNA: TGCAGCGTTGTCCGGGACAGGGGCACAGATACGCAGTATTTT. Protein: CSVVRDRGTDTQYF.

The chain is built from TRBV12-3 or TRBV12-4 and TRBJ2-7, with D perhaps given as TRBD1 or TRBD2 (5 bases each). The CDR3 sequence is 13 residues long. Trimming pared 6 bases from V and 4 bases from J, leaving 13 bases between. CDR3 in DNA: TGTGCCAGCAGCAAAGGGGAGAGGTACGAGCAGTACTTC. Its translation: CASSKGERYEQYF.

DNA for the CDR3: TGCGCCAGCAGCTTGGACAGGATGGGCACTGAAGCTTTCTTT. Translated: CASSLDRMGTEAFF. The J gene is TRBJ1-1, the V gene TRBV5-1, with D perhaps TRBD1 (5 bases). Germline V CDR1 and CDR2: SGHRS, YFSETQ. The germline V and J ends were trimmed by 0 bases and 4 bases, with 10 bases remaining between them. This CDR3 region has 14 residues.

V usage is TRBV6-1 and J usage is TRBJ2-1; 8 bases line up with TRBD2. This CDR3 has 14 residues. J was trimmed by 9 bases and V by 5 bases; bases with no gene match: 9. Germline V CDR1 and CDR2: MNHNS, SASEGT. The DNA of the CDR3 is TGTGCCAGCAGTCCCTCCGGGACTAGGGGTGAGCAGTTCTTC. It translates to CASSPSGTRGEQFF.

This clonotype occurred a few times. This chain connects TRBV20-1 to TRBJ2-5; 8 bases fit TRBD2. CDR3 length: 15 residues. Germline-derived CDR1 and CDR2 are DFQATT and SNEGSKA (reference sequence). V trimming: 5 bases; J trimming: 5 bases; junction bases outside the gene matches: 13. Here the CDR3 DNA reads TGCAGTGCTCTACCCGGGAGGGGCGCAAGGGAGACCCAGTACTTC. Translation gives CSALPGRGARETQYF.

This clonotype was picked up a small number of times. The chain carries TRBV20-1 and TRBJ2-1; 10 positions match TRBD2. Germline CDR1 DFQATT, CDR2 SNEGSKA (reference sequence). CDR3 length: 15 residues. After removal of 6 bases from V and 7 bases from J, the junction contained 12 bases not matched to a gene. The CDR3 DNA reads as TGCAGTGCCGACCCTCTAGCGGGAGTAGGGAATGAGCAGTTCTTC. Amino acid sequence: CSADPLAGVGNEQFF.

This clonotype was recorded a few times. This chain connects TRBV29-1 to TRBJ2-3, with D possibly being TRBD1 or TRBD2 (5 bases each). This CDR3 comprises 14 residues. The V end was cut by 6 bases, the J end by 5 bases, with 18 bases between. CDR1 and CDR2 from the germline V gene are SQVTM and ANQGSEA. This CDR3 is CSVPRDPVGDTQYF. In DNA form, the CDR3 reads TGCAGCGTCCCCAGGGACCCCGTTGGAGATACGCAGTATTTT.

J is TRBJ2-5 and V is TRBV5-6; 10 bases line up with TRBD2. V lost 6 bases, J lost 5 bases, and 16 bases stayed unmatched. The CDR3 has 17 amino acids. Germline CDR1 is SGHDT and CDR2 is YYEEEE. The CDR3 sequence is CASIQYLIAGGPETQYF. The CDR3 DNA follows: TGTGCCAGCATCCAATACCTAATAGCGGGAGGACCCGAGACCCAGTACTTC. Together with reference TRBV5-6 and TRBJ2-5, the CDR3 gives the full variable domain: DAGVTQSPTHLIKTRGQQVTLRCSPKSGHDTVSWYQQALGQGPQFIFQYYEEEERQRGNFPDRFSGHQFPNYSSELNVNALLLGDSALYLCASIQYLIAGGPETQYFGPGTRLLVL.

At least ten counts were recorded for this clonotype. This chain joins TRBV7-9 and TRBJ2-3; D is possibly TRBD1 (6 bases). This CDR3 comprises 16 residues. Germline CDR1 reads SEHNR; CDR2 reads FQNEAQ (reference sequence). V was trimmed by 3 bases and J by 2 bases, leaving 15 bases between them. Here the CDR3 reads CASSLRSLGATDTQYF. The DNA of the CDR3 is TGTGCCAGCAGCTTGCGTAGTTTGGGGGCCACAGATACGCAGTATTTT.

The gene calls are TRBV11-2 and TRBJ2-3, with 11 bases that match TRBD1. CDR3 length: 19 amino acids. The V and J ends lost 3 bases and 5 bases, in that order; junction bases with no gene match: 16. The germline V gene has CDR1 SGHAT and CDR2 FQNNGV. The CDR3 DNA follows: TGTGCCAGCAGCTTCGGACAGGGGGCCCGGGGGGCGTTCCAAGATACGCAGTATTTT. Translated, it gives CASSFGQGARGAFQDTQYF.

The chain carries TRBV5-5 and TRBJ2-7, with 11 bases fitting TRBD1. CDR1 is SGHKS and CDR2 is YYEKEE in the germline V gene (reference sequence). The CDR3 consists of 15 residues. V was pared by 5 bases and J by 2 bases, with 6 bases of the junction left unmatched. The CDR3 DNA is TGTGCCAGCAGGCTGGGACAGGGGGAAGCCTACGAGCAGTACTTC. Amino acid sequence: CASRLGQGEAYEQYF.

V is TRBV5-4 and J is TRBJ2-1, with D possibly being TRBD1 (6 bases). Germline values: CDR1 SGHNT, CDR2 YYREEE (reference sequence). V gave up 3 bases and J gave up 7 bases, with 14 bases separating them. The CDR3 runs to 14 residues. This CDR3 reads CASSSDQQGNEQFF. DNA of the CDR3: TGTGCCAGCAGCTCAGACCAACAGGGAAATGAGCAGTTCTTC.

This clonotype was seen a few times. This chain links TRBV2 with TRBJ2-7; D is undetermined. Trimming removed 3 bases from V and 2 bases from J, with 8 bases in between. The germline gives CDR1 SNHLY, CDR2 FYNNEI. CDR3 size: 13 residues. The CDR3 reads CASSDDGPYEQYF. The CDR3 DNA reads TGTGCCAGCAGTGATGACGGCCCCTACGAGCAGTACTTC.

The chain's CDR3 is CASQLGSLYTQYF. In DNA, the CDR3 is TGTGCCAGCCAACTGGGTTCCCTTTATACGCAGTATTTT. The chain carries TRBV27 and TRBJ2-3; the D is unclear. The germline V gene encodes CDR1 MNHEY and CDR2 SMNVEV (reference sequence). The V gene lost 8 bases and the J gene lost 7 bases, with 16 bases spanning the gap. CDR3 length equals 13 residues.

The rearrangement uses TRBV27 and TRBJ2-7; possibly TRBD1 or TRBD2 for D (5 bases each). Trimming left V 1 base short and J 3 bases short, with 13 bases between. Germline V gives CDR1 MNHEY, CDR2 SMNVEV (reference sequence). The CDR3 is made up of 15 amino acids. The DNA of the CDR3 is TGTGCCAGCAGTTTATACTCAGGGAGTCTCTACGAGCAGTACTTC. Protein product: CASSLYSGSLYEQYF.

This clonotype was seen a few times. V gene TRBV29-1 combines with J gene TRBJ2-7; TRBD1 matches 7 bases. The CDR3 has 11 amino acids. Germline V gene lookup returns CDR1 SQVTM and CDR2 ANQGSEA. Trimming took 7 bases from V and 9 from J; bases not matched to a gene: 9. CDR3 sequence (DNA): TGCAGCGGCGCCGACAGGGAAGGGCAGTACTTC. Translating gives CSGADREGQYF.

The rearrangement links TRBV6-1 to TRBJ2-7, with TRBD2 identical over 11 bases. The CDR3 consists of 17 residues. J lost 2 bases, V lost 4 bases, and 10 bases had no gene match. Germline loops: CDR1 MNHNS, CDR2 SASEGT. CDR3 DNA: TGTGCCAGCAGTGTGGGACAGACTAGCGGGGTTCCCTACGAGCAGTACTTC. Amino acid sequence: CASSVGQTSGVPYEQYF.

This clonotype occurred a few times. The rearrangement links TRBV4-3 to TRBJ2-2, with D uncertain. Trimming took off 1 base at V and 5 bases at J, with 14 bases between the two ends. CDR1 LGHNA and CDR2 YSLEER come from the germline V gene. This CDR3 spans 16 amino acids. The CDR3 DNA is TGCGCCAGCAGCCAAGTCTTGATGAGGTCAACCGGGGAGCTGTTTTTT. This translates into CASSQVLMRSTGELFF.

The chain couples TRBV6-6 to TRBJ2-7; no clear D gene. This CDR3 comprises 12 residues. Trimming took 7 bases from V and 2 from J, leaving 9 bases between them. Germline-derived CDR1 and CDR2 are MNHNY and SVGAGI (reference sequence). CDR3 DNA: TGTGCCAGCACCCCAGGACCCTACGAGCAGTACTTC. Its translation: CASTPGPYEQYF.

This clonotype was counted only a few times. The gene calls are TRBV9 and TRBJ2-1; tentatively, D is TRBD1 or TRBD2 (6 bases each). CDR3 size: 17 residues. V was pared by 4 bases and J by 1 base, with 18 bases between. CDR1 SGDLS and CDR2 YYNGEE come from the germline V gene. CDR3 DNA sequence: TGTGCCAGCAGCCCCCCTGTAGGGGGGTTGTCCTACAATGAGCAGTTCTTC. Encoded protein: CASSPPVGGLSYNEQFF.

This clonotype was seen only once. V is TRBV5-1 and J is TRBJ2-7; possible D gene TRBD2, 6 bases. Germline assignment: CDR1 SGHRS and CDR2 YFSETQ. The length of the CDR3 is 14 residues. V was cut by 0 bases and J by 6 bases, with 13 bases left in between. The CDR3, as DNA: TGCGCCAGCAGCTTGGCGGGAGCCATCTTCGAGCAGTACTTC. Translated, it gives CASSLAGAIFEQYF.

The chain employs TRBV7-9 and TRBJ1-1, with a possible D match to TRBD1 (5 bases). V dropped 7 bases and J dropped 3 bases, with 21 bases sitting between them. CDR1 is SEHNR, CDR2 FQNEAQ, per germline (reference sequence). The CDR3 contains 16 residues. The CDR3 here is CASNNYDSLKDTEAFF. The CDR3 DNA follows: TGTGCCAGCAACAACTACGACAGTTTGAAGGACACTGAAGCTTTCTTT.

This clonotype was detected many times. The CDR3 coding sequence is TGTGCCGTCCGTCCGGGGACAAACCTGGAAGATACGCAGTATTTT. Its translation is CAVRPGTNLEDTQYF. The chain has TRBV15 and TRBJ2-3, with a possible D match to TRBD1 (6 bases). V shed 11 bases and J shed 5 bases, with 23 bases lying between them. Germline V gene lookup returns CDR1 LNHNV and CDR2 YYDKDF (reference sequence). The CDR3 runs 15 residues.

J is TRBJ2-7 and V is TRBV6-5; D is unclear. Germline CDR1 reads MNHEY; CDR2 reads SVGAGI. The CDR3 is 14 residues long. Between the trimmed V and J ends, which lost 2 bases and 0 bases, there was a span of 8 bases. CDR3 sequence (DNA): TGTGCCAGCAGTTACGAAAGGATCTCCTACGAGCAGTACTTC. This encodes CASSYERISYEQYF.